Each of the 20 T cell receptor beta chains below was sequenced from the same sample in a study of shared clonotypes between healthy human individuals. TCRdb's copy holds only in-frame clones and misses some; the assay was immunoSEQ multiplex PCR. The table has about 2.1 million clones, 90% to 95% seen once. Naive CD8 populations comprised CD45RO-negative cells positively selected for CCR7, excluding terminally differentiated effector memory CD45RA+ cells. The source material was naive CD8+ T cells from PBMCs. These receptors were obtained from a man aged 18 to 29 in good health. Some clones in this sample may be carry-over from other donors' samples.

CDR3 sequence reads: CASSFTSASSSYNEQFF. In nucleotides, the CDR3 is TGCGCCAGCAGCTTCACTAGCGCATCAAGCTCCTACAATGAGCAGTTCTTC. The chain has TRBV5-1 and TRBJ2-1; the match to TRBD2 covers 7 bases. Germline CDR1 SGHRS, CDR2 YFSETQ. This CDR3 is 17 amino acids long. V shed 2 bases and J 0 bases; nucleotides not matched to a gene: 8.

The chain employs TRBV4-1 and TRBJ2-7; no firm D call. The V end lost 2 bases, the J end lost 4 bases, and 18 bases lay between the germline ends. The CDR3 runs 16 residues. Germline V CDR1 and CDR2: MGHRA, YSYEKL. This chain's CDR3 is CASSQSRTNSKYEQYF. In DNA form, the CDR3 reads TGCGCCAGCAGCCAATCCCGAACCAACTCAAAATACGAGCAGTACTTC.

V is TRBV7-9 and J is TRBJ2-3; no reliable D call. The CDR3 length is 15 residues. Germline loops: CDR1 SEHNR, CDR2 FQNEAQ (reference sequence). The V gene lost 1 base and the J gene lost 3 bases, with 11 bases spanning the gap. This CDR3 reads CASSLESQVTDTQYF. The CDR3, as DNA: TGTGCCAGCAGCTTAGAGAGCCAGGTTACAGATACGCAGTATTTT.

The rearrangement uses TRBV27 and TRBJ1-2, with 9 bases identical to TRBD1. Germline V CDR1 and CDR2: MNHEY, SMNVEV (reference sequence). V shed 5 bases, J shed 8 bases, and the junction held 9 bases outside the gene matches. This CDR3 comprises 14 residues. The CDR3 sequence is CASSLLTGGLGYTF. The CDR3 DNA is TGTGCCAGCAGTCTCCTGACAGGGGGTTTAGGCTACACCTTC.

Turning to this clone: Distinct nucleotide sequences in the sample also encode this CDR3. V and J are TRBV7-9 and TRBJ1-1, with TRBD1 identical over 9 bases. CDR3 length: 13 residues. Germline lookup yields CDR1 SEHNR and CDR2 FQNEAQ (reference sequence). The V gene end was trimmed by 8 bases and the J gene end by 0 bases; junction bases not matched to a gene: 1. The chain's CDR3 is CASGTGMNTEAFF. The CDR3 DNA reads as TGTGCCAGCGGGACAGGGATGAACACTGAAGCTTTCTTT.

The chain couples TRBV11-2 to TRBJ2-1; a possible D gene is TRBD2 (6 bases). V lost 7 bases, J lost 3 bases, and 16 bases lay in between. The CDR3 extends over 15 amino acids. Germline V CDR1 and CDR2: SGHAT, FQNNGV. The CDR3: CASTIALAFYNEQFF. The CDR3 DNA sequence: TGTGCCAGCACCATAGCGCTAGCGTTCTACAATGAGCAGTTCTTC.

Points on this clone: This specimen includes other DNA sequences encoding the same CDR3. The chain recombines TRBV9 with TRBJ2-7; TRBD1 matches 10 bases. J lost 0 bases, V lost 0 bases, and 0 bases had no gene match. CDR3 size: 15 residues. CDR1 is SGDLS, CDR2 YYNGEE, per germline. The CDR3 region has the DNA TGTGCCAGCAGCGTAGGGGACAGGGGCTCCTACGAGCAGTACTTC. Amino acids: CASSVGDRGSYEQYF.

The CDR3, as DNA: TGTGCCAGCAGCTTAGTCGGGAATCAAGAGACCCAGTACTTC. It translates to CASSLVGNQETQYF. This sequence joins TRBV7-9 and TRBJ2-5; a weak D match, TRBD2 (5 bases). Germline V lookup: CDR1 SEHNR, CDR2 FQNEAQ (reference sequence). Trimming removed 1 base from V and 2 bases from J, with 8 bases in between. The CDR3 totals 14 residues.

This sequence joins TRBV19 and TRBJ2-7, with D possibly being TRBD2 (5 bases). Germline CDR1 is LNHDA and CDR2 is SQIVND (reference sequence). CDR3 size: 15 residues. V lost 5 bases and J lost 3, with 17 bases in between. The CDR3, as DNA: TGTGCCAGTAGTCCTCGGGGTGGGAGAGGCTACGAGCAGTACTTC. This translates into CASSPRGGRGYEQYF.

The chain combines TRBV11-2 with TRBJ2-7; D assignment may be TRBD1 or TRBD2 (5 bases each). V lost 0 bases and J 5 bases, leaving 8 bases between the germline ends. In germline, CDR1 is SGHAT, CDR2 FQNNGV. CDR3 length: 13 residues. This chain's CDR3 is CASSLDRGDEQYF. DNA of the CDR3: TGTGCCAGCAGCTTAGATAGAGGGGACGAGCAGTACTTC.

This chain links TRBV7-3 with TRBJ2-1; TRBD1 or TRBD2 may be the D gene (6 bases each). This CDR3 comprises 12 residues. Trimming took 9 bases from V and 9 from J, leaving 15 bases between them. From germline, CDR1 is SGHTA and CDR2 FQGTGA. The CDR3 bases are TGTGCCAGTGGGTCTAAGGGGGGTGAGCAGTTCTTC. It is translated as CASGSKGGEQFF.

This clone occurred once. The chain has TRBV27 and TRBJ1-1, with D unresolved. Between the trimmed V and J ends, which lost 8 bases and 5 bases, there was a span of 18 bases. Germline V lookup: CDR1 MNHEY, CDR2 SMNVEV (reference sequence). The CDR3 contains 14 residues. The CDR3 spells CASGPLREWTEAFF. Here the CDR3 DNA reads TGTGCCAGCGGACCACTCCGGGAGTGGACTGAAGCTTTCTTT.

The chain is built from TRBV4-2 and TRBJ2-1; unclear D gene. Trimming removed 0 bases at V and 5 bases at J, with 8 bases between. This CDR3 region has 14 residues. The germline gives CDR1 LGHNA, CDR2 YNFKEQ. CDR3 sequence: CASSQDLGHNEQFF. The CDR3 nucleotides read TGTGCCAGCAGCCAAGATCTCGGCCACAATGAGCAGTTCTTC.

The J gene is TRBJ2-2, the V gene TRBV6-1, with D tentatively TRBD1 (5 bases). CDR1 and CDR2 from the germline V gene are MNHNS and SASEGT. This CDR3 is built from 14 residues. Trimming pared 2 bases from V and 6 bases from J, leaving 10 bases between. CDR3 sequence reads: CASSESGRAGELFF. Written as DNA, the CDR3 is TGTGCCAGCAGTGAATCAGGGCGAGCCGGGGAGCTGTTTTTT.

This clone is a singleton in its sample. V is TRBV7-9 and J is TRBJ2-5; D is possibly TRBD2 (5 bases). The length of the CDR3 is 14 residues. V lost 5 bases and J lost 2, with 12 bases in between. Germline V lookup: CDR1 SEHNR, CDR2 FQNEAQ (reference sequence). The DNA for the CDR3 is TGTGCCAGCAGCGTAAACCCGGGGCAAGAGACCCAGTACTTC. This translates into CASSVNPGQETQYF.

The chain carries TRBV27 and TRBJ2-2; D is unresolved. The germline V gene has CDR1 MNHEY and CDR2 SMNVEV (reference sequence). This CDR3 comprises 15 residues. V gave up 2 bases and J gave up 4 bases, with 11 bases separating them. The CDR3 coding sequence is TGTGCCAGCAGTTTAGCGATTCAAGCCACCGGGGAGCTGTTTTTT. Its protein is CASSLAIQATGELFF.

For the CDR3, the DNA is TGTGCCAGCAGAGGGGGGCGCGCAGATACGCAGTATTTT. This gives the protein CASRGGRADTQYF. The chain links TRBV6-6 to TRBJ2-3; the D gene could be TRBD1 or TRBD2 (6 bases each). Germline V gene sequence: CDR1 MNHNY, CDR2 SVGAGI (reference sequence). V was cut by 6 bases and J by 4 bases, with 11 bases left in between. CDR3 size: 13 residues.

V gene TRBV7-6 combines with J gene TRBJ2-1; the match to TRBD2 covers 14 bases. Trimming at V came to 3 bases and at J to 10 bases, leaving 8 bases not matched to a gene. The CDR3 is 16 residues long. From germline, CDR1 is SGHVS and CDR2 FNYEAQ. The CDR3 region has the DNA TGTGCCAGCAGCTTGGCCGGGACTAGCGGGAGTGGGGAGCAGTTCTTC. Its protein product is CASSLAGTSGSGEQFF.

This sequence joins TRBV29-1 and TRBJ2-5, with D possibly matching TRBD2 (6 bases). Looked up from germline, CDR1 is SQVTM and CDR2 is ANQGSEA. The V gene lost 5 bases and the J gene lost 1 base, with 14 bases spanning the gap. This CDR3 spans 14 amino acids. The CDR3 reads CSVLGGVFQETQYF. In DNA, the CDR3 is TGCAGCGTTCTAGGAGGGGTTTTCCAAGAGACCCAGTACTTC.

The CDR3 DNA reads as TGTGCCAGCAGTGTTCCGGGACAGCGGGATACGCAGTATTTT. Residues: CASSVPGQRDTQYF. This chain joins TRBV6-1 and TRBJ2-3; 7 bases fit TRBD1. The germline CDR1 and CDR2 sequences are MNHNS and SASEGT. The CDR3 totals 14 residues. The trim removed 4 bases at V and 6 bases at J, leaving 7 bases unmatched.